This TCR beta chain is drawn from a study of technical replicates of blood from several donors. Germline CDR1 reads SGDLS; CDR2 reads YYNGEE. This CDR3 is built from 15 residues. Trimming shortened V by 1 base and J by 7 bases, and 15 bases separated the two germline ends. Here immunoSEQ multiplex PCR was the method, and the copy in TCRdb shows in-frame clones only, minus some. This table has about 76,000 clones, 90% to 95% appearing once. This chain connects TRBV9 to TRBJ1-5, with a tentative D call TRBD1 (6 bases). This TCR came from a human donor in good health. The sample was T cells isolated from PBMCs. The DNA of the CDR3 is TGTGCCAGCAGCGTAACAGGGCTAAACGGGCAGCCCCAGCATTTT. Its protein is CASSVTGLNGQPQHF.